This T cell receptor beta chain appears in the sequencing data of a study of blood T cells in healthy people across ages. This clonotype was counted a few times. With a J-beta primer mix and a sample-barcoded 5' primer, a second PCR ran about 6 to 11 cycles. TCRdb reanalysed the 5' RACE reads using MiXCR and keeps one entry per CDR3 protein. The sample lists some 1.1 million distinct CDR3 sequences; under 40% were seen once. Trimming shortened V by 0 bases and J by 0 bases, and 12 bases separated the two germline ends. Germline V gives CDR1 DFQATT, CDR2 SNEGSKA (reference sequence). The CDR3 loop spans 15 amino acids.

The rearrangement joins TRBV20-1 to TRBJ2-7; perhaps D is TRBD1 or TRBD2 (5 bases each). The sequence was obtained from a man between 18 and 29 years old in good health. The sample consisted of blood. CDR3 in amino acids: CSARDPGPRSYEQYF. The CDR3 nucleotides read TGCAGTGCTAGAGATCCGGGGCCCCGCTCCTACGAGCAGTACTTC.